The 6 T cell receptor beta chains presented below share a single source sample, sequenced in a study of graft-versus-host responses after intestinal transplantation. TCRdb keeps only in-frame clones here, not all; method: immunoSEQ multiplex PCR. The data contain around 100,000 clones, about 92% of them seen just once; the ten biggest clones take up roughly 0.24%. These receptors are not linked to any known antigen. Sequenced material: unstimulated CD4+ T cells sorted from spleen or lymph node cells, taken before transplant. These receptors came from a human donor who was the organ donor for an intestinal transplant.

V usage is TRBV5-4 and J usage is TRBJ2-3; 13 nucleotides align to TRBD2. CDR3 length: 17 amino acids. Per the germline V gene, CDR1 is SGHNT and CDR2 is YYREEE (reference sequence). Losses at the gene ends were 1 base for V and 3 bases for J; bases not matched to a gene: 5. CDR3 residues: CASSLRTSGRGTDTQYF. The CDR3 nucleotides read TGTGCCAGCAGCTTGCGGACTAGCGGGAGAGGTACAGATACGCAGTATTTT.

The genes are TRBV6-5 and TRBJ1-2, with 9 bases that match TRBD1. The CDR3 spans 15 residues. V dropped 2 bases and J dropped 8; count of bases not matched to a gene: 9. The V gene's germline CDR1 is MNHEY and CDR2 SVGAGI. For the CDR3, the DNA is TGTGCCAGCAGTTACCCTTACGGGACAGGGCGAGGCTACACCTTC. This translates into CASSYPYGTGRGYTF.

This clone was detected once. The chain has TRBV6-1 and TRBJ2-1; D unresolved. Between the trimmed V and J ends, which lost 9 bases and 5 bases, there was a span of 5 bases. CDR1 and CDR2 from the germline V gene are MNHNS and SASEGT. The CDR3 runs 10 residues. The CDR3 here is CARKNNEQFF. The CDR3 nucleotides read TGTGCCAGAAAAAACAATGAGCAGTTCTTC.

The V and J genes are TRBV2 and TRBJ2-3, with TRBD2 matching 10 bases. J lost 1 base, V lost 4 bases, and 8 bases had no gene match. CDR1 and CDR2 (germline): SNHLY, FYNNEI. CDR3 length equals 17 residues. The CDR3 region has the DNA TGTGCCAGCAGTGCCCCTAGCGGGGGTCGGGGCACAGATACGCAGTATTTT. Translated: CASSAPSGGRGTDTQYF. Using reference TRBV2 and TRBJ2-3 for the parts outside the CDR3, the full variable domain is EPEVTQTPSHQVTQMGQEVILRCVPISNHLYFYWYRQILGQKVEFLVSFYNNEISEKSEIFDDQFSVERPDGSNFTLKIRSTKLEDSAMYFCASSAPSGGRGTDTQYFGPGTRLTVL.

V usage is TRBV2 and J usage is TRBJ2-2; 10 bases fit TRBD2. Germline lookup yields CDR1 SNHLY and CDR2 FYNNEI. The CDR3 contains 18 residues. The trim removed 0 bases at V and 0 bases at J, leaving 4 bases unmatched. In DNA form, the CDR3 reads TGTGCCAGCAGTGAAGCGGACAGCGGGGGGGCGAACACCGGGGAGCTGTTTTTT. Translated, it gives CASSEADSGGANTGELFF.

The V call is TRBV1, the J call TRBJ2-5; the D call in the table, TRBD2, was not verified against the DNA. TRBV1 is labeled a pseudogene. CDR3 length: 16 amino acids. This chain's CDR3 is CTSSHRGTSGPHTQYF. CDR3 coding DNA: TGCACCAGCAGCCACCGGGGGACTAGCGGACCCCATACCCAGTACTTC.